Given below is one TCR beta chain in context. Its antigen is currently unknown. The source of the sample is a study of graft-versus-host responses after intestinal transplantation. The assay was immunoSEQ multiplex PCR, and TCRdb's table has in-frame clones only and misses some. The table includes 90,000 to 150,000 clones, approximately 92% detected once. The length of the CDR3 is 15 residues. Germline V lookup: CDR1 SNHLY, CDR2 FYNNEI. V was clipped by 6 bases and J by 3 bases; unmatched bases: 7. The rearrangement joins TRBV2 to TRBJ2-3; 9 positions match TRBD2. The sequence was obtained from a human donor who received an intestinal transplant. Sequences were derived from unstimulated CD4+ T cells sorted from spleen or lymph node cells, sampled before intestinal transplant. The CDR3 loop is CASSDQTSGTDTQYF. Written as DNA, the CDR3 is TGTGCCAGCAGCGATCAGACTAGCGGTACAGATACGCAGTATTTT.